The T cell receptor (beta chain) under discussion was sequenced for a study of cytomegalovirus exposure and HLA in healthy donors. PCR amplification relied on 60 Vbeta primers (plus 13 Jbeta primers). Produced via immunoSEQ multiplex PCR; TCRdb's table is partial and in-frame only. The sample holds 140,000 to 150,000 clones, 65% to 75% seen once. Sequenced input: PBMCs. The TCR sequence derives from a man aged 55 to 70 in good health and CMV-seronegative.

The CDR3 region has the DNA TGTGCCAGCAGTGAGGGCCCCAGGGGTCCTGAAGCTTTCTTT. It translates to CASSEGPRGPEAFF. The chain recombines TRBV2 with TRBJ1-1; D perhaps matches TRBD1 (6 bases). The CDR3 contains 14 residues. V shed 3 bases and J shed 6 bases, with 14 bases lying between them. Germline V lookup: CDR1 SNHLY, CDR2 FYNNEI.